This T cell receptor (beta chain) was captured by sequencing in a study of T cells in localized non-small cell lung cancer. The table came from immunoSEQ multiplex PCR; TCRdb's copy has only in-frame clones and leaves some out. The data show 20,000 to 25,000 clones, around 87% seen once. The CDR3 covers 14 residues. Trimming cost V 3 bases and J 6 bases; bases outside gene matches: 5. Looked up from germline, CDR1 is MNHNS and CDR2 is SASEGT. Sequences were derived from PBMCs, sampled before any cancer treatment. The V gene is TRBV6-1, the J gene TRBJ1-5; 7 bases line up with TRBD1. This TCR came from a man aged 40 to 70 with stage II squamous cell lung carcinoma. The CDR3 spells CASSDGRGSQPQHF. The CDR3 bases are TGTGCCAGCAGTGACGGCAGGGGGAGTCAGCCCCAGCATTTT.